This T cell receptor (beta chain) was captured by sequencing in a study of Ad26.COV2.S vaccination and SARS-CoV-2 variants. The method was immunoSEQ multiplex PCR; TCRdb's version includes in-frame clones alone and lacks a portion of them. This sample has fewer than 900,000 clones, with roughly 90% found just once. The CDR3 is 16 residues long. Germline CDR1 reads PRHDT; CDR2 reads FYEKMQ (reference sequence). V shed 2 bases and J shed 2 bases, with 14 bases lying between them. Treatment given: 15 to 20 received Ad26.COV2.S at low or high dose, single or two shots; 5 received placebo; per-sample allocation not given. Sample collection was performed on day 63 after the first vaccine or placebo injection.

The chain has TRBV13 and TRBJ2-3; perhaps TRBD2 as D (5 bases). The sample was peripheral blood, taken in a trial of Ad26.COV2.S vaccine versus placebo. The sequence was collected from a person between 18 and 59 years old who received the Ad26.COV2.S COVID-19 vaccine or a placebo. CDR3: CASSLKRTGDTDTQYF. CDR3 sequence (DNA): TGTGCCAGCAGCTTAAAACGAACCGGGGACACAGATACGCAGTATTTT.